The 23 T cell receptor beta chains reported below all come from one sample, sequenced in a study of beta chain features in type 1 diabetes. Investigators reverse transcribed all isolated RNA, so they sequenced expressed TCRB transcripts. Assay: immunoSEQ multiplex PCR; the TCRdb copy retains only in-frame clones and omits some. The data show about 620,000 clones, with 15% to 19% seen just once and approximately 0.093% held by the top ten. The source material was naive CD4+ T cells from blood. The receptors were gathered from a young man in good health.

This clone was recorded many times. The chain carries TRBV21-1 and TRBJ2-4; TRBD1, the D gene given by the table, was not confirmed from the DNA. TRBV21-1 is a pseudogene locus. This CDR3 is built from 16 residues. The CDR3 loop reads CASSRDTILAKNIQYF. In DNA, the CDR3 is TGTGCCAGCAGCAGGGACACAATCCTAGCCAAAAACATTCAGTACTTC.

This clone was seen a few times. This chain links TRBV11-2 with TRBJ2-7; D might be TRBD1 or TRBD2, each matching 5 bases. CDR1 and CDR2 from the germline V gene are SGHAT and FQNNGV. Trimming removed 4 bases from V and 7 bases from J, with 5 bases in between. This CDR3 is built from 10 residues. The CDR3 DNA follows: TGTGCCAGCAGCTGGGGGGAGCAGTACTTC. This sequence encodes CASSWGEQYF.

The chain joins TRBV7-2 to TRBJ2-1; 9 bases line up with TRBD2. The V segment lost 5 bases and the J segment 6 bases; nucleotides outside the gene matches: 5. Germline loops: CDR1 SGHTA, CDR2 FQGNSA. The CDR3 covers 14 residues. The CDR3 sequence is CASSASGASNEQFF. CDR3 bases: TGTGCCAGCAGCGCTAGCGGGGCCTCCAATGAGCAGTTCTTC.

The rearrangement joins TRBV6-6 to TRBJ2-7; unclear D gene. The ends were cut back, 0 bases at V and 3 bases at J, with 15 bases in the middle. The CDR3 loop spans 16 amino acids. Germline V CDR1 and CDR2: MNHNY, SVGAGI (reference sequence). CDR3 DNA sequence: TGTGCCAGCAGTTACTCGAGTGGGCCCCTATTCTACGAGCAGTACTTC. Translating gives CASSYSSGPLFYEQYF.

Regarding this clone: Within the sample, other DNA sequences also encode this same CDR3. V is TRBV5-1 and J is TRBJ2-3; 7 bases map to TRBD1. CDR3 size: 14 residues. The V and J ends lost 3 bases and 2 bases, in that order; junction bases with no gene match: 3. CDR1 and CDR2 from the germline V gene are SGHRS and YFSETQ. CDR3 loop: CASSSGTVTDTQYF. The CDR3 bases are TGCGCCAGCAGCTCGGGGACAGTCACAGATACGCAGTATTTT. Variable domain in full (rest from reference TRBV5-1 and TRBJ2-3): KAGVTQTPRYLIKTRGQQVTLSCSPISGHRSVSWYQQTPGQGLQFLFEYFSETQRNKGNFPGRFSGRQFSNSRSEMNVSTLELGDSALYLCASSSGTVTDTQYFGPGTRLTVL.

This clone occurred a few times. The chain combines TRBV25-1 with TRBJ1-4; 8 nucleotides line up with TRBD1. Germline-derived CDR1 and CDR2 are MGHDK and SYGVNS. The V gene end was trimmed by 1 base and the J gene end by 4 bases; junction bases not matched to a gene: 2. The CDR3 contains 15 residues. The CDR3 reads CASSESGQGNEKLFF. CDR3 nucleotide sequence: TGTGCCAGCAGTGAATCCGGACAGGGTAATGAAAAACTGTTTTTT.

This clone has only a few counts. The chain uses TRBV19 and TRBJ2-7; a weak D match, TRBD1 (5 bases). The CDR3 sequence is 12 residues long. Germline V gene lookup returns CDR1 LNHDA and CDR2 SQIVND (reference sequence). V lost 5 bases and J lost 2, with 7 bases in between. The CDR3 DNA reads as TGTGCCAGTAGTCCAGGGACCTACGAGCAGTACTTC. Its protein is CASSPGTYEQYF.

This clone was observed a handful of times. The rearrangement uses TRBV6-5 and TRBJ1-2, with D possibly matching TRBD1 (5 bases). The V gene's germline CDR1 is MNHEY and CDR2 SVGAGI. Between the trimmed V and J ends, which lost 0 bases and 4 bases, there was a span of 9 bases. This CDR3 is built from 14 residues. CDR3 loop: CASSYSIGAYGYTF. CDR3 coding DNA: TGTGCCAGCAGTTACTCGATCGGGGCCTATGGCTACACCTTC.

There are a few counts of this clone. The CDR3 DNA sequence: TGTGCCAGCAGCCAAGGAGGGGCGCGGGGCACTGAAGCTTTCTTT. Amino acid sequence: CASSQGGARGTEAFF. The gene calls are TRBV4-2 and TRBJ1-1; perhaps TRBD1 as D (5 bases). V was trimmed by 1 base and J by 4 bases, leaving 13 bases between them. From germline, CDR1 is LGHNA and CDR2 YNFKEQ. The CDR3 covers 15 residues.

The CDR3 DNA is TGCGCCAGCAGCTTACTAGGCTCCTACGAGCAGTACTTC. It encodes CASSLLGSYEQYF. J is TRBJ2-7 and V is TRBV5-1; a weak D match, TRBD2 (5 bases). Trimming shortened V by 2 bases and J by 0 bases, and 6 bases separated the two germline ends. This CDR3 spans 13 amino acids. Germline V gene data show CDR1 as SGHRS and CDR2 as YFSETQ.

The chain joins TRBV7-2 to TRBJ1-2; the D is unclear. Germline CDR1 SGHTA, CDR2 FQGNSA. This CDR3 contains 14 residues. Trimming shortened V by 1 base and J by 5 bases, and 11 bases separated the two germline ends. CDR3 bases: TGTGCCAGCAGCTTAGTTAAGGGAGATTATGGCTACACCTTC. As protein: CASSLVKGDYGYTF.

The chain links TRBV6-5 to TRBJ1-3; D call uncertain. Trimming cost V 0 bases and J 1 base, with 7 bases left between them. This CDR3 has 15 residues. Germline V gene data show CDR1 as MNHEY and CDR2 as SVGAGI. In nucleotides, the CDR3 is TGTGCCAGCAGTTACTCATCAGCTTCTGGAAACACCATATATTTT. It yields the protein CASSYSSASGNTIYF.

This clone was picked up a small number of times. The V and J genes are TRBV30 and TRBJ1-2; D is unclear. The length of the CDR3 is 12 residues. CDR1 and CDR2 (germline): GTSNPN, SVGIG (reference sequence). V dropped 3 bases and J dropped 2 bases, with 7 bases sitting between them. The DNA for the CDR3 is TGTGCCTGGAGCCGAAGGAACTATGGCTACACCTTC. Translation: CAWSRRNYGYTF.

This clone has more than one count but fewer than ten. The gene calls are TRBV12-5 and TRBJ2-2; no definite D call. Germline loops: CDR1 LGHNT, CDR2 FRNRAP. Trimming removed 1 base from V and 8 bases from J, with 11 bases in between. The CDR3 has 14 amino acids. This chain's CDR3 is CASGLGPTKGELFF. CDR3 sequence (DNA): TGTGCTAGTGGTTTGGGGCCGACAAAGGGGGAGCTGTTTTTT.

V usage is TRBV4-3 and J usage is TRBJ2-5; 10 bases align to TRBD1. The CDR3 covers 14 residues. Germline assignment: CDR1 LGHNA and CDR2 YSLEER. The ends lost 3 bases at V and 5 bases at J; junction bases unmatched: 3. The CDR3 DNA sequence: TGCGCCAGCAGCCAGGGACAGGGGCGGGAGACCCAGTACTTC. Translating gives CASSQGQGRETQYF.

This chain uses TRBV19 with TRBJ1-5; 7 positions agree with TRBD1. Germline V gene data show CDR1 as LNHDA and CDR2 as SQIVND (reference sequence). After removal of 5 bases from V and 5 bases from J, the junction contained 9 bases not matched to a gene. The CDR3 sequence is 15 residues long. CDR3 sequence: CASSYLDRDHQPQHF. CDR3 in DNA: TGTGCCAGTAGTTACCTCGACAGGGATCATCAGCCCCAGCATTTT.

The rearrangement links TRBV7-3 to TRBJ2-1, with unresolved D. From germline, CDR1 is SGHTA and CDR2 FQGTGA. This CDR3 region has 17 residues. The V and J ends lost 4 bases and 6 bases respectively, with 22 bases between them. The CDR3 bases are TGTGCCAGCAGCTCCCGCCTTCGTGGGCGGCGATCCAATGAGCAGTTCTTC. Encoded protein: CASSSRLRGRRSNEQFF. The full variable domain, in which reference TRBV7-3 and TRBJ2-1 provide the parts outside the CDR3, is GAGVSQTPSNKVTEKGKYVELRCDPISGHTALYWYRQSLGQGPEFLIYFQGTGAADDSGLPNDRFFAVRPEGSVSTLKIQRTERGDSAVYLCASSSRLRGRRSNEQFFGPGTRLTVL.

The CDR3 spells CASSQVSGVETQYF. The DNA for the CDR3 is TGCGCCAGCAGCCAAGTCTCGGGGGTAGAGACCCAGTACTTC. The chain carries TRBV4-1 and TRBJ2-5, with D perhaps TRBD2 (6 bases). The germline CDR1 and CDR2 sequences are MGHRA and YSYEKL. V was shortened by 1 base and J by 4 bases, with 10 bases between the two germline ends. This CDR3 spans 14 amino acids.

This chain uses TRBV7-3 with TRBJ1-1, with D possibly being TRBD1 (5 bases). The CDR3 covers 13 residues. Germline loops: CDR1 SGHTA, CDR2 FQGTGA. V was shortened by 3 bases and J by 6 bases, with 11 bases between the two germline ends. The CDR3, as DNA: TGTGCCAGCAGCTTCGGGGGAGTCTCTGAAGCTTTCTTT. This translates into CASSFGGVSEAFF.

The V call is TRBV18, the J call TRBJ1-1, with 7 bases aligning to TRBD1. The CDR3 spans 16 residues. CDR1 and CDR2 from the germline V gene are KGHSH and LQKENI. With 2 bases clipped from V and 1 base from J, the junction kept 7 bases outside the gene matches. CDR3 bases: TGTGCCAGCTCACCAGCCCGGACAGGCCCGAACACTGAAGCTTTCTTT. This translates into CASSPARTGPNTEAFF.

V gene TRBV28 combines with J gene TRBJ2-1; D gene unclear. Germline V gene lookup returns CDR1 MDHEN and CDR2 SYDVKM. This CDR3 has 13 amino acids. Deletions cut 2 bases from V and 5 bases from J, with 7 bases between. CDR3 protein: CASSLARDNEQFF. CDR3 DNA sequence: TGTGCCAGCAGTTTAGCCAGAGACAATGAGCAGTTCTTC.

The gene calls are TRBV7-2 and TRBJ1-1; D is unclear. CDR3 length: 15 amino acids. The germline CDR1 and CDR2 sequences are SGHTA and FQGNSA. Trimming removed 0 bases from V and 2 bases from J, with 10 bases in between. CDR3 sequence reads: CASSLAWRPNTEAFF. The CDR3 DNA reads TGTGCCAGCAGCTTAGCGTGGCGGCCAAACACTGAAGCTTTCTTT.

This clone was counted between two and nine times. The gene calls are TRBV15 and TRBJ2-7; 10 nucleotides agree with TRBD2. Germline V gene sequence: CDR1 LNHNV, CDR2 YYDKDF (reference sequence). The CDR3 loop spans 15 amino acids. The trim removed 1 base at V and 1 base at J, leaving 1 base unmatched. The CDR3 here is CATSRVAGGSYEQYF. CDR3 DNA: TGTGCCACCAGCAGAGTAGCGGGAGGATCCTACGAGCAGTACTTC. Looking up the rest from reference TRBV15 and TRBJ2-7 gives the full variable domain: DAMVIQNPRYQVTQFGKPVTLSCSQTLNHNVMYWYQQKSSQAPKLLFHYYDKDFNNEADTPDNFQSRRPNTSFCFLDIRSPGLGDTAMYLCATSRVAGGSYEQYFGPGTRLTVT.